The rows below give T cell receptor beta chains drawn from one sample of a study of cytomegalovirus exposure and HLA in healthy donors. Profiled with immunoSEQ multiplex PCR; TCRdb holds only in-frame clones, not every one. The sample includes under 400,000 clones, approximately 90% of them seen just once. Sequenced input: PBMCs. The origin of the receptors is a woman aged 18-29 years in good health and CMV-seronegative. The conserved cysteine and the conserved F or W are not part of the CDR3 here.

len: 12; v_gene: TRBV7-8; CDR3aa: ASSLVSDRLEAF
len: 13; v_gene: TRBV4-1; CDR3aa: ASSPEPGSGNTIY
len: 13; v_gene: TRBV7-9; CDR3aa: ASSLGGPLAREQY
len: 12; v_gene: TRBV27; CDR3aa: ASSLLQGATGQF
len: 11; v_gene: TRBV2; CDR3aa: ASSDTWNQPQH
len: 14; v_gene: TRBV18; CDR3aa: ASSPRQGGSSYEQY
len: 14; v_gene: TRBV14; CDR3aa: ASSQVLTADFYEQY
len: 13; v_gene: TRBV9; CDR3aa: ASSKTSGIYNEQF
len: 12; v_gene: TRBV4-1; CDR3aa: ASSPRRQGGEQY
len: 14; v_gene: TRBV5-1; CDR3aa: ASSLSRGGDHNEQF
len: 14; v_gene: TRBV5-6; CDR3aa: ASSPWGDGKVYGYT
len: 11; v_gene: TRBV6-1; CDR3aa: ATRERTSYEQY
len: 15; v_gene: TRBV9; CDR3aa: ASSVSRTGPLTDTQY
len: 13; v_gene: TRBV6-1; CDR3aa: ASSSGQGGTYEQY
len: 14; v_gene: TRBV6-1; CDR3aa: ASSEISGGPYNEQF
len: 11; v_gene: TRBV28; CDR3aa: ASSLAGVYEQY
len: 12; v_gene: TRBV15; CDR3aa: ATSRDSGAETQY
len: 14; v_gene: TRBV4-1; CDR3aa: ASSQEDRDPTYEQY
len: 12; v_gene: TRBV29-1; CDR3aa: SVEGLTGVNTQY
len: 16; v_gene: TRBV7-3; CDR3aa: ASSSPQGAAPSTDTQY
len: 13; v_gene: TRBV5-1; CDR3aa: ASSIEAGTYNEQF
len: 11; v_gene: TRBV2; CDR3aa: ASTGTGSYEQY
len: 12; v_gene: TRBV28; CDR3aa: ASSFPGGFYGYT
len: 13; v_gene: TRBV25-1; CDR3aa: ASSKAGISTDTQY
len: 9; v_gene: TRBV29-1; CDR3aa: SVPNQETQY
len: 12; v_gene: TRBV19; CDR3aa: ASSRRGGSYEQY
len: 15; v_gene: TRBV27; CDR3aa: ASTTRGGSRPYNEQF
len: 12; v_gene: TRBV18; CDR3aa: ASSPDRVLYEQY
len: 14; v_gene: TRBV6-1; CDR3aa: ASSEDLGPVGTEAF
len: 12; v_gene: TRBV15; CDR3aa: ATSRGREGHEQY
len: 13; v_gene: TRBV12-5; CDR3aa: ASGLGGGQAHEQF
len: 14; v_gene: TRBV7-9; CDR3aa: ASSLSSGTGNSGYT
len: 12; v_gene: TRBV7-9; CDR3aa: ASSLDRTYNEQF
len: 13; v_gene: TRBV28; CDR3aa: ASMVRGQFSYEQY
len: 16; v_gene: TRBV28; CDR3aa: ASSHMIPETSGGEEQY
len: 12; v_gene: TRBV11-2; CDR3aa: ASSLRHVDQPQH
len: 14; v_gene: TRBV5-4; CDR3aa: ASSPGTSGGGETQY
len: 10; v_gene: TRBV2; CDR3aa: ASEGYGDTQY
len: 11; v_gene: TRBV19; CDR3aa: ASSPTGVIGYT
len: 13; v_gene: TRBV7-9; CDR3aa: ASSSPQGVVYGYT
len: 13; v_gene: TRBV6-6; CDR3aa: ASTAETGLGTEAF
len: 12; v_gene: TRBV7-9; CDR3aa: ASRPGQGIPEAF
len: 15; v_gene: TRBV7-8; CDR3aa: ASSLAVGLAGSYEQY
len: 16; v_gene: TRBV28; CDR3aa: ASSGGGQGDSGANVLT
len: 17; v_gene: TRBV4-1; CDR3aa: ASSQGKPLADMGNQPQH
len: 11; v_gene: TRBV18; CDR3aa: ASSRGTGEGYT
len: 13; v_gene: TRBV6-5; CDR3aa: ASSYSLQGSYGYT
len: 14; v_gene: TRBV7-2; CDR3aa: ASSLMSGWRNTEAF
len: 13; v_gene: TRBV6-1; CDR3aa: ASSEVRTAPYEQY
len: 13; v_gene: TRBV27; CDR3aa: ASSFLGGGGETQY
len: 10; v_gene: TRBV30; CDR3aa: AWDREAQPQH
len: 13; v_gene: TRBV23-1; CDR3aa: ASSQKGQGFYEQY
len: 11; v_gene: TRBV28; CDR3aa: ASNIGGTYEQY